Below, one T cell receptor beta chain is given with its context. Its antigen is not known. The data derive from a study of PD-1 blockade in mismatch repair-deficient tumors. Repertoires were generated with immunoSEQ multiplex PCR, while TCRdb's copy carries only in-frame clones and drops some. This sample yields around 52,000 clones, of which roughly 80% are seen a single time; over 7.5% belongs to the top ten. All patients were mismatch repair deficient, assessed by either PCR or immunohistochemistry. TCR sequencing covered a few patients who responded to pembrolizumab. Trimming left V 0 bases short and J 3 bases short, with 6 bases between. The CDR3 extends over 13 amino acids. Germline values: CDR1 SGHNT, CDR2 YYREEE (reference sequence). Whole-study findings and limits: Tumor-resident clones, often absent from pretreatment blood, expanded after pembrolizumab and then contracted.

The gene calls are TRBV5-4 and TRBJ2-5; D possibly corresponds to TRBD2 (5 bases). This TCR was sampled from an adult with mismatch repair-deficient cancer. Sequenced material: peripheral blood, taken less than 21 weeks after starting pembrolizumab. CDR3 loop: CASSLVGEETQYF. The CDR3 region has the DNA TGTGCCAGCAGCTTGGTCGGGGAAGAGACCCAGTACTTC. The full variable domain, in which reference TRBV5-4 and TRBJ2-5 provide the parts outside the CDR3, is ETGVTQSPTHLIKTRGQQVTLRCSSQSGHNTVSWYQQALGQGPQFIFQYYREEENGRGNFPPRFSGLQFPNYSSELNVNALELDDSALYLCASSLVGEETQYFGPGTRLLVL.